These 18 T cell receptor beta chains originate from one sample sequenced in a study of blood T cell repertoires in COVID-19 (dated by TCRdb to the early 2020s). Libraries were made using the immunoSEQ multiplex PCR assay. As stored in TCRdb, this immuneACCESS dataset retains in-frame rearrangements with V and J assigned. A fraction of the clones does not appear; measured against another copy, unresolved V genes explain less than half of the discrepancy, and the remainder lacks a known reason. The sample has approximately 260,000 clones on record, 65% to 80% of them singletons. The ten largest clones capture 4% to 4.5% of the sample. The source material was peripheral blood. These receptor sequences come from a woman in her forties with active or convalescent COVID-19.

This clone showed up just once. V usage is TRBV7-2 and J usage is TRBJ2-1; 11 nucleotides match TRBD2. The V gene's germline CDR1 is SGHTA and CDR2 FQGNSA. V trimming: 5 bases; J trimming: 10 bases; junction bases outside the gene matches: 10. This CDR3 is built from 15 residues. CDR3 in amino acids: CASSPRGLAVEEQFF. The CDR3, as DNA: TGTGCCAGCAGCCCCCGGGGACTAGCGGTTGAGGAGCAGTTCTTC.

CDR3 loop: CASSVGRVGAKNIQYF. The CDR3 nucleotides read TGTGCCAGCAGCGTAGGCAGGGTAGGAGCCAAAAACATTCAGTACTTC. V usage is TRBV9 and J usage is TRBJ2-4, with D possibly matching TRBD1 (5 bases). The CDR3 is made up of 16 amino acids. Trimming stripped 0 bases from V and 0 bases from J, with 10 bases between. The germline V gene has CDR1 SGDLS and CDR2 YYNGEE.

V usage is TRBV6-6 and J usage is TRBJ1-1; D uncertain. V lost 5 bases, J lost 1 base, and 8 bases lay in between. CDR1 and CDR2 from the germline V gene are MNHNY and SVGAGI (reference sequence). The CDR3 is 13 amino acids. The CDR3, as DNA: TGTGCCAGCAGTGCCACAGAGAACACTGAAGCTTTCTTT. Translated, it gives CASSATENTEAFF.

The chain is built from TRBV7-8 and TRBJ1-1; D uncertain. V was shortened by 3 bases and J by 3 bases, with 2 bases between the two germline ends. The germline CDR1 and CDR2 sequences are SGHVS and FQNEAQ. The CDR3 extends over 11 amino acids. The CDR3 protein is CASSFDTEAFF. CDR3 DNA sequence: TGTGCCAGCAGCTTCGACACTGAAGCTTTCTTT.

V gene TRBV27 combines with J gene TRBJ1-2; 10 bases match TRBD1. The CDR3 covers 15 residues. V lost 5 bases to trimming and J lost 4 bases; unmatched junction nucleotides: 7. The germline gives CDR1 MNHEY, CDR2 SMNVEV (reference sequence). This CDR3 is CASSPRTGGGYGYTF. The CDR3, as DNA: TGTGCCAGCAGTCCTCGGACAGGGGGTGGCTATGGCTACACCTTC.

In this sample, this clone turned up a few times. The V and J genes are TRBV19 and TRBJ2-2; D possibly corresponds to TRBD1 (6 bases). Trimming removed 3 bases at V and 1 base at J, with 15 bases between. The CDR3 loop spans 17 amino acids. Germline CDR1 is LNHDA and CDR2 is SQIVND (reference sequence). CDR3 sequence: CASSILGQGWNTGELFF. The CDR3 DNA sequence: TGTGCCAGTAGTATTTTAGGGCAGGGGTGGAACACCGGGGAGCTGTTTTTT.

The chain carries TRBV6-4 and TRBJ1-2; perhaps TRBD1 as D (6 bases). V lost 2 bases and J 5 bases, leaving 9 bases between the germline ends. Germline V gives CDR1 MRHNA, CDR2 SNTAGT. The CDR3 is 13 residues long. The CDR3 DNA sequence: TGTGCCAGCAGTGACACCCAGGGGTATGGCTACACCTTC. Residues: CASSDTQGYGYTF.

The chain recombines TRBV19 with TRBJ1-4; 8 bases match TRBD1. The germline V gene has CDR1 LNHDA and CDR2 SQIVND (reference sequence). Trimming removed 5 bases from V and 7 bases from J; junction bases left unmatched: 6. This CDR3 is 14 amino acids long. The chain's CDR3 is CASSRRQGSEKLFF. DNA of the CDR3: TGTGCCAGTAGTCGAAGACAGGGGAGTGAAAAACTGTTTTTT.

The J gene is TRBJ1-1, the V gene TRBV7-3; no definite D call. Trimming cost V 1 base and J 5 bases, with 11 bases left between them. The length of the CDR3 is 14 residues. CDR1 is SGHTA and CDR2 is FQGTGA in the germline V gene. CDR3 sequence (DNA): TGTGCCAGCAGCTTAAAAACAGATGGGACTGAAGCTTTCTTT. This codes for CASSLKTDGTEAFF.

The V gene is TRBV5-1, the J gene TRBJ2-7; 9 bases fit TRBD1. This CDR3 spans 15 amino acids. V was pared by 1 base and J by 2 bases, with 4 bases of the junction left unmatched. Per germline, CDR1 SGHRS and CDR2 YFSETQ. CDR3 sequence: CASSLLGTGPYEQYF. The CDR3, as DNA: TGCGCCAGCAGCTTGCTTGGGACAGGGCCCTACGAGCAGTACTTC.

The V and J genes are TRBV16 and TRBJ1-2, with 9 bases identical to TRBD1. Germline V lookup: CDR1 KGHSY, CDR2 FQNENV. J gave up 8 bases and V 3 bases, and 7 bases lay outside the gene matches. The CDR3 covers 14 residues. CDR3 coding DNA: TGTGCCAGCAGCCAGTTACAGGGGGCGTACGGCTACACCTTC. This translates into CASSQLQGAYGYTF.

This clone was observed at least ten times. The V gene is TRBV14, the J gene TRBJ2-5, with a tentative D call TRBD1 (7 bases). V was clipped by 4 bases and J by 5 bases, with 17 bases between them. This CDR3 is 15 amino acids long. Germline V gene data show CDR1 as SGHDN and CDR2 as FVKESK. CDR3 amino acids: CASSRRDSGGETQYF. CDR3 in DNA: TGTGCCAGCAGCCGCCGGGACTCAGGGGGGGAGACCCAGTACTTC.

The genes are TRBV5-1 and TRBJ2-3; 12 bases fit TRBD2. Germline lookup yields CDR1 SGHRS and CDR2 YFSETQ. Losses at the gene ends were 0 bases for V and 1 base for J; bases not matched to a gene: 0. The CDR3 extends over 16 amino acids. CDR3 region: CASSLGTSGGTDTQYF. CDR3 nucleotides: TGCGCCAGCAGCTTGGGGACTAGCGGGGGCACAGATACGCAGTATTTT.

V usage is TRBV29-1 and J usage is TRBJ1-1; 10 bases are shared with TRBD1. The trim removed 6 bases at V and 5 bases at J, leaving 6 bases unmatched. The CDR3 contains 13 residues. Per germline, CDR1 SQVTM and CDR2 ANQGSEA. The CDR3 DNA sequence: TGCAGCGTGAGGACAGGGGGAGGTACTGAAGCTTTCTTT. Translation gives CSVRTGGGTEAFF.

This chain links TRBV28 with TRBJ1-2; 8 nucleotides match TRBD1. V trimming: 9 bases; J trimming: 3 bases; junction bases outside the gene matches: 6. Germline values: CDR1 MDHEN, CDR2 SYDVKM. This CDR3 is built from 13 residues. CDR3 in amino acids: CASQGAPHYGYTF. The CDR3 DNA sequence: TGTGCCAGTCAGGGGGCTCCCCACTATGGCTACACCTTC.

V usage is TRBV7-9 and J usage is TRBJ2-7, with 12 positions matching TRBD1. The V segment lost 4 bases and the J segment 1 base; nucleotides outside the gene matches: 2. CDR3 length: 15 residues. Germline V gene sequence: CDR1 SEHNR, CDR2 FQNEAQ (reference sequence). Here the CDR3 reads CASSSGQGASYEQYV. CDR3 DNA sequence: TGTGCCAGCAGCTCGGGACAGGGGGCATCCTACGAGCAGTACGTC.

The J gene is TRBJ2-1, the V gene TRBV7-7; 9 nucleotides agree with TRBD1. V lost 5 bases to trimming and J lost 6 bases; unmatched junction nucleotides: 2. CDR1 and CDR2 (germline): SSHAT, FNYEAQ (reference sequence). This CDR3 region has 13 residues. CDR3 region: CASSEDRGNEQFF. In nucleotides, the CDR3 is TGTGCCAGCAGCGAGGACAGGGGCAATGAGCAGTTCTTC.

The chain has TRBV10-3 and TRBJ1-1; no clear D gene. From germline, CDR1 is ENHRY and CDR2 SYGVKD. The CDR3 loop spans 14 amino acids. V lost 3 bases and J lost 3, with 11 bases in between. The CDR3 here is CAISEPGKYTEAFF. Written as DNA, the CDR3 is TGTGCCATCAGTGAACCAGGAAAATACACTGAAGCTTTCTTT.